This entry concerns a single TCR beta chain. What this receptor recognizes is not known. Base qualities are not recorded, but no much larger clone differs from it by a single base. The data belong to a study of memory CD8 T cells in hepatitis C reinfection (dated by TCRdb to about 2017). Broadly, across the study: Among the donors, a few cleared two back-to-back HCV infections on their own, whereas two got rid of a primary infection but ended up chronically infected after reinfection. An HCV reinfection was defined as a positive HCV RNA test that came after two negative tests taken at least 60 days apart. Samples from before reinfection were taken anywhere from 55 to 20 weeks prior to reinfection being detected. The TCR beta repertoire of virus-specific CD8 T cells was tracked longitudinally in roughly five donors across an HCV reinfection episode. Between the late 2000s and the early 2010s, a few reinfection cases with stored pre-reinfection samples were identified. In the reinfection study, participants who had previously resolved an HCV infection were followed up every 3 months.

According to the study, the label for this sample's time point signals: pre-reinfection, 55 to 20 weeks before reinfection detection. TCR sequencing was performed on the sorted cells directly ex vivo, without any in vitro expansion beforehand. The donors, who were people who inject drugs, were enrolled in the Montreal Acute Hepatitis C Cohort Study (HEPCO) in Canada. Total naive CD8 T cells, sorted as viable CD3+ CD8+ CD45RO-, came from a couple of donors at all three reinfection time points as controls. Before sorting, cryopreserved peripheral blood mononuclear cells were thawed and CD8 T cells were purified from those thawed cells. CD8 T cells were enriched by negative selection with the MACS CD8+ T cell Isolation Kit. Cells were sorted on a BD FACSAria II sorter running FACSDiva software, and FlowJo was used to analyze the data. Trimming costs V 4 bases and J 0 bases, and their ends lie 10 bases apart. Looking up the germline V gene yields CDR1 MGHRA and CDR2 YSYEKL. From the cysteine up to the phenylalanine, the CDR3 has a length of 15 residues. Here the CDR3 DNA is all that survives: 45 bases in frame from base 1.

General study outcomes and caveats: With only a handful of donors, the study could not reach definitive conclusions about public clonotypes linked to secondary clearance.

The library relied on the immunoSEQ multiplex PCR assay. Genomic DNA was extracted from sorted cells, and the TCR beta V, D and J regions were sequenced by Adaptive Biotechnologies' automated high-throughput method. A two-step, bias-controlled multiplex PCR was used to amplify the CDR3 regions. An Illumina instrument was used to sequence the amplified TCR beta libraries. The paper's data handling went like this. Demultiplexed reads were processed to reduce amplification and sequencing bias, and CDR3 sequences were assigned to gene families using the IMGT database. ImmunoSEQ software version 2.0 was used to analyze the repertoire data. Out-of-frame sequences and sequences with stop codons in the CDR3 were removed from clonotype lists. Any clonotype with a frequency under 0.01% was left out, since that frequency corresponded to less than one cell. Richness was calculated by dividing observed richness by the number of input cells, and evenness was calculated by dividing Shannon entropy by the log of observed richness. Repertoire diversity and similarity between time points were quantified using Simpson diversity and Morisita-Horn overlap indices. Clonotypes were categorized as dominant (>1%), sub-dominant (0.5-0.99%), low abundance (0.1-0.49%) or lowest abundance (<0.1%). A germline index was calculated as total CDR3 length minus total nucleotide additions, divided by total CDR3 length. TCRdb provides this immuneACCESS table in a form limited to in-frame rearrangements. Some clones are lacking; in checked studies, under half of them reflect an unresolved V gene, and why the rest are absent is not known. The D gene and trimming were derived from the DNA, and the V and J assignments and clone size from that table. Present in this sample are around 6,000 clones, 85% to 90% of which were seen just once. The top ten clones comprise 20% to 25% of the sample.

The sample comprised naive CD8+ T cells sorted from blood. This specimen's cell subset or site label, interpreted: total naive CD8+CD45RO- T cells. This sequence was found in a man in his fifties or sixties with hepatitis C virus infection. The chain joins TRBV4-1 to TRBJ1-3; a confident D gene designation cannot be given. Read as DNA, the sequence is TGCGCCAGCAGCCCGCAGGTGAGCTCTGGAAACACCATATATTTT. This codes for CASSPQVSSGNTIYF.